This T cell receptor beta chain comes out of a study of T cells in localized non-small cell lung cancer. Study-level results: Within adjacent lung there appeared a median approximately 62 of the top 100 tumor clones. Clonality peaked in uninvolved adjacent lung rather than tumor. Higher blood T cell density went with longer overall survival. Heterogeneity is still possible, as just one tumor region was sequenced.

A word on this clone: Its target is not known.

The CDR3 is 16 amino acids. From germline, CDR1 is SGHAT and CDR2 FQDESV (reference sequence). V lost 1 base and J lost 2, with 14 bases in between. Generated by immunoSEQ multiplex PCR, the TCRdb table keeps only in-frame clones and is missing some. The sample has 40,000 to 55,000 clones; about 76% are singletons. The genes are TRBV11-1 and TRBJ2-5, with D unclear. Sequenced here: peripheral blood mononuclear cells, sampled before any cancer treatment. This receptor was obtained from a man aged 40 to 70 with stage III lung adenocarcinoma. The CDR3 nucleotides are TGTGCCAGCAGCTTAGGAACGAAGCCTCCACAAGAGACCCAGTACTTC. It specifies CASSLGTKPPQETQYF.